These T cell receptor beta chains were read from a single sample in a study of identifying expanded T cells in peripheral blood. Using immunoSEQ multiplex PCR, the repertoire was profiled, and TCRdb retains in-frame clones only, with some absent. Altogether about 130,000 clones are present, 75% to 90% being singletons, with the ten largest covering around 8.4%. The sequencing input was blood. All receptors derive from a person aged 18 to 69 in good health. Both conserved end residues are part of each CDR3.

v_call,cdr3_aa
TRBV6-1,CASTGNRYQETQYF
TRBV28,CASRYRQGGEQYF
TRBV11-3,CASSLVVGTEAFF
TRBV18,CASSPWDPVGYTF
TRBV19,CASRGRSGQGKNIQYF
TRBV4-3,CASSQDYWDGGFSGNTIYF
TRBV4-1,CASSQAGGTGTDTQYF
TRBV7-6,CASSSGLAGDTQYF
TRBV28,CASIGGEQYF
TRBV2,CASRRPSSGGYNEQFF
TRBV19,CASSIMFRGPGSNQPQHF
TRBV15,CATSRDRGGGEKLFF
TRBV7-9,CASSAGLYEQYF
TRBV18,CASSPDAVGTEAFF
TRBV19,CASRRPGQNTGELFF
TRBV30,CAWSGPLTGGPYEQYF
TRBV6-1,CASSKEGDTEAFF
TRBV5-6,CASSLGYRVDTGELFF
TRBV11-2,CASSSQGDSPTGELFF
TRBV11-1,CASSLHGTGTYEQYF
TRBV21-1,CASSKGAGGKNIQYF
TRBV18,CASSPVSSGTGGAGAEAFF
TRBV7-2,CASSLAQVGNSPLHF
TRBV2,CASSEADRRIGGELFF
TRBV4-3,CASSRIGGSSPLHF
TRBV11-2,CASSLDGYSNQPQHF
TRBV5-5,CASSLPGGSEKLFF
TRBV9,CASSPRGFPDTQYF
TRBV6-5,CASSTPQGLNEQFF
TRBV9,CASSVQGFGNTIYF
TRBV19,CASSIRDAKETQYF
TRBV6-6,CASSYSDGYEQYF
TRBV7-3,CASSLMERGIRDTQYF
TRBV10-3,CAISEGGLSTDTQYF
TRBV6-5,CASSYSNPIKQYF
TRBV28,CASLQGLPYGYTF
TRBV29-1,CSVVRAASYNEQFF
TRBV5-6,CASSRTRPSYGYTF
TRBV6-5,CASGTVWGYTF
TRBV30,CAWRERGNQPQHF
TRBV28,CASSLLQADQPQHF
TRBV29-1,CSAKGQTNTEAFF
TRBV9,CASSIQGAITGELFF
TRBV5-1,CASNIGGSYNEQFF
TRBV5-5,CASSRGYRGAMGNTIYF
TRBV2,CASSEAFGVEQFF
TRBV29-1,CSVPGRVEQYF
TRBV6-1,CASRTGDNTDTQYF
TRBV2,CASSWLQETQYF